This is a list of T cell receptor beta chains from one sample in a study of T cells after yellow fever vaccination. MiXCR was run by TCRdb on the 5' RACE reads, yielding one entry per CDR3 protein. The profile shows some 600,000 distinct CDR3 sequences, 17% of them singletons. Specimen: PBMCs, collected 5 to 6 days after the first yellow fever vaccination. Receptors originate from a man between 18 and 29 years old who received the YFV17D yellow fever vaccine. CDR3s include the opening cysteine and the closing phenylalanine or tryptophan. The order of the fields is clone size, V gene, J gene, D gene, CDR3 protein, CDR3 DNA. A D gene is named only where the DNA matches it firmly. Clone size is stated in some rows and not others, as once, few, many or a class when expanded.

>.|TRBV11-1|TRBJ2-2|TRBD2
CASSSHRLAGGRSTGELFF
TGTGCCAGCAGCTCGCATAGGCTAGCGGGGGGGCGAAGCACCGGGGAGCTGTTTTTT
>many|TRBV20-1|TRBJ1-2|.
CSARIGPNYGYTF
TGCAGTGCTAGGATCGGGCCTAACTATGGCTACACCTTC
>many|TRBV5-1|TRBJ1-1|TRBD1
CASSYTGDTEAFF
TGCGCCAGCAGCTACACAGGGGACACTGAAGCTTTCTTT
>many|TRBV4-3|TRBJ2-1|TRBD2
CASSQGTSGYNEQFF
TGCGCCAGCAGCCAAGGGACTAGCGGCTACAATGAGCAGTTCTTC
>.|TRBV6-5|TRBJ2-1|.
CASSYRPKNEQFF
TGTGCCAGCAGTTACCGACCAAAGAATGAGCAGTTCTTC
>few|TRBV18|TRBJ1-1|TRBD1
CASSPPLGQGRTEAFF
TGTGCCAGCTCACCACCTCTAGGACAGGGGAGAACTGAAGCTTTCTTT
>few|TRBV6-2/TRBV6-3|TRBJ2-5|.
CASSRVSLGTQYF
TGTGCCAGCAGTCGGGTGAGCCTGGGGACCCAGTACTTC
>few|TRBV4-3|TRBJ2-3|TRBD2
CASSQEGGLAGDTQYF
TGCGCCAGCAGCCAAGAGGGAGGACTAGCGGGGGATACGCAGTATTTT
>.|TRBV15|TRBJ2-1|.
CATSRGTDVYNEQFF
TGTGCCACCAGCAGAGGGACAGACGTCTACAATGAGCAGTTCTTC
>few|TRBV7-3|TRBJ2-7|.
CASSSGNSYEQYF
TGTGCCAGCAGCTCAGGGAACTCCTACGAGCAGTACTTC
>.|TRBV19|TRBJ1-5|.
CASIKSRDEIYSNQPQHF
TGTGCCAGTATAAAAAGTCGGGACGAAATCTATAGCAATCAGCCCCAGCATTTT
>.|TRBV5-4|TRBJ1-6|.
CASSLGSRIGSPLHF
TGTGCCAGCAGTTTGGGGTCAAGAATTGGTTCACCCCTCCACTTT
>few|TRBV7-2|TRBJ2-1|TRBD2
CASSKAALADSYNEQFF
TGTGCCAGCAGCAAAGCGGCGCTAGCGGATTCCTACAATGAGCAGTTCTTC
>few|TRBV5-4|TRBJ1-6|TRBD1
CASSLGPGQGASPLHF
TGTGCCAGCAGCTTGGGACCGGGACAGGGAGCTTCACCCCTCCACTTT
>.|TRBV11-2|TRBJ2-3|.
CASSLGGGGTSDTQYF
TGTGCCAGCAGCTTAGGGGGGGGGGGCACCTCAGATACGCAGTATTTT
>.|TRBV6-1|TRBJ2-2|TRBD2
CASAWLAANTGELFF
TGTGCCAGCGCGTGGCTAGCGGCTAACACCGGGGAGCTGTTTTTT
>.|TRBV20-1|TRBJ2-5|.
CSARGRGVSRDVPETQYF
TGCAGTGCTAGAGGCCGAGGGGTATCCCGCGACGTCCCAGAGACCCAGTACTTC
>.|TRBV5-6|TRBJ1-5|.
CASSGGPNQPQHF
TGTGCCAGCAGCGGGGGGCCTAATCAGCCCCAGCATTTT
>.|TRBV7-8|TRBJ2-5|.
CASSLGGPSGTQYF
TGTGCCAGCAGCTTAGGGGGGCCTAGCGGGACCCAGTACTTC
>.|TRBV3-1|TRBJ1-5|.
CASSLRGGSNQPQHF
TGTGCCAGCAGCCTCCGAGGAGGGAGCAATCAGCCCCAGCATTTT
>.|TRBV7-9|TRBJ1-1|.
CASSATGTQGTEAFF
TGTGCCAGCAGCGCAACCGGGACCCAGGGGACTGAAGCTTTCTTT
>.|TRBV7-2|TRBJ2-3|TRBD1
CASSPDGTGEYF
TGTGCCAGCAGCCCTGACGGGACAGGGGAGTATTTT
>.|TRBV2|TRBJ2-5|.
CASSEAGQETQYF
TGTGCCAGCAGTGAAGCGGGCCAAGAGACCCAGTACTTC
>few|TRBV6-2/TRBV6-3|TRBJ1-1|TRBD1
CASSADRATEAFF
TGTGCCAGCAGCGCAGACAGGGCGACTGAAGCTTTCTTT
>many|TRBV12-3/TRBV12-4|TRBJ1-6|.
CASSWDRTGSPLHF
TGTGCCAGCAGCTGGGACCGGACGGGTTCACCCCTCCACTTT
>.|TRBV4-2|TRBJ2-5|.
CASSQDGSIRETQYF
TGTGCCAGCAGCCAAGATGGTAGTATCCGAGAGACCCAGTACTTC
>.|TRBV9|TRBJ2-3|.
CASSVDSGTQYF
TGTGCCAGCAGCGTAGATAGTGGTACGCAGTATTTT
>.|TRBV27|TRBJ1-4|.
CASGPGGRINEKLFF
TGTGCCAGCGGGCCCGGGGGGCGAATAAATGAAAAACTGTTTTTT
>.|TRBV20-1|TRBJ2-2|.
CSARDRRYLNTGELFF
TGCAGTGCTAGAGATCGGCGGTACTTGAACACCGGGGAGCTGTTTTTT
>.|TRBV27|TRBJ1-2|TRBD1
CASSSGQWGGYTF
TGTGCCAGCAGTTCGGGACAGTGGGGCGGCTACACCTTC
>few|TRBV5-1|TRBJ2-6|.
CASSLQGPGSGANVLTF
TGCGCCAGCAGCCTACAGGGTCCGGGCTCTGGGGCCAACGTCCTGACTTTC
>.|TRBV7-8|TRBJ2-1|TRBD2
CASSPTSGGAVYNEQFF
TGTGCCAGCAGCCCTACTAGCGGGGGGGCCGTCTACAATGAGCAGTTCTTC
>few|TRBV20-1|TRBJ2-2|.
CSARIAGAVGGELFF
TGCAGTGCTAGAATTGCGGGGGCCGTCGGCGGGGAGCTGTTTTTT
>few|TRBV6-2/TRBV6-3|TRBJ2-1|.
CASRGGLSFYNEQFF
TGTGCCAGCCGAGGAGGACTATCGTTTTACAATGAGCAGTTCTTC
>few|TRBV11-2|TRBJ2-1|TRBD1
CASSLRQGINEQFF
TGTGCCAGCAGCCTTCGACAGGGGATAAATGAGCAGTTCTTC
>few|TRBV7-8|TRBJ1-1|.
CASSTPIRTEAFF
TGTGCCAGCAGCACCCCTATCAGGACTGAAGCTTTCTTT
>many|TRBV20-1|TRBJ2-3|TRBD1
CSAGQARTDTQYF
TGCAGTGCTGGACAGGCCCGGACAGATACGCAGTATTTT
>many|TRBV20-1|TRBJ1-1|.
CSASPPTSNTEAFF
TGCAGTGCTAGCCCCCCCACCTCGAACACTGAAGCTTTCTTT
>few|TRBV10-3|TRBJ2-5|.
CAISLRGGETQYF
TGTGCCATCAGTTTGAGAGGAGGAGAGACCCAGTACTTC
>few|TRBV5-1|TRBJ1-5|.
CASSLAGAENQPQHF
TGCGCCAGCAGCTTGGCCGGTGCTGAAAATCAGCCCCAGCATTTT
>few|TRBV7-9|TRBJ2-7|TRBD1
CASSSGQGSSYEQYF
TGTGCCAGCAGCTCGGGACAGGGGAGCTCCTACGAGCAGTACTTC
>.|TRBV20-1|TRBJ1-3|.
CSARLSDSISGNTIYF
TGCAGTGCTAGGCTCAGTGACAGTATCTCTGGAAACACCATATATTTT
>few|TRBV4-3|TRBJ2-7|.
CASSQSAASSYEQYF
TGCGCCAGCAGCCAATCGGCGGCCAGCTCCTACGAGCAGTACTTC
>few|TRBV7-2|TRBJ2-7|.
CASSFKGGGSSYEQYF
TGTGCCAGCAGCTTCAAGGGGGGAGGGAGCTCCTACGAGCAGTACTTC
>few|TRBV6-4|TRBJ2-3|TRBD2
CASSAGGLSTQYF
TGTGCCAGTTCAGCGGGGGGTCTTAGTACGCAGTATTTT
>.|TRBV15|TRBJ1-5|.
CATSRDTGGSNQPQHF
TGTGCCACCAGCAGAGATACAGGTGGGAGCAATCAGCCCCAGCATTTT
>.|TRBV7-9|TRBJ2-1|.
CASSLVPAVHEQFF
TGTGCCAGCAGCTTAGTCCCAGCGGTACATGAGCAGTTCTTC
>.|TRBV20-1|TRBJ2-7|TRBD2
CSPSGGDREQYF
TGCAGCCCTAGCGGGGGGGATCGAGAGCAGTACTTC
>few|TRBV20-1|TRBJ2-1|.
CSGLDSIEQFF
TGCAGTGGGTTGGACTCGATCGAGCAGTTCTTC
>many|TRBV4-2|TRBJ2-1|TRBD2
CASSQEWTSGVEEQFF
TGTGCCAGCAGCCAAGAGTGGACTAGCGGGGTTGAAGAGCAGTTCTTC
>few|TRBV7-9|TRBJ2-7|.
CANKTAFDYEQYF
TGTGCCAACAAGACAGCCTTTGACTACGAGCAGTACTTC
>.|TRBV7-8|TRBJ1-5|TRBD1
CASSPWDRGDQPQHF
TGTGCCAGCAGCCCGTGGGACAGGGGTGACCAGCCCCAGCATTTT